This T cell receptor beta chain was captured in a study of shared clonotypes between healthy human individuals. General observations from the study: About 5.2% was the fraction of naive CD4 clonotypes found shared across several donors. Sequencing depth was a factor that was expected to affect clonotype sharing among donors.

As regards this clone: Its antigen is unidentified. A read error may be the cause here, since a much bigger clone is one base away. Other DNA sequences in this specimen translate into the identical CDR3.

It was into CD45RA+ naive and CD45RA-negative memory subsets that the CD4+ cells were split. Measured with immunoSEQ multiplex PCR; TCRdb has only the in-frame clones, and not every one. There are around 1,000,000 clones in the sample; roughly 80% occur only once, and more than 0.85% lies in the top ten. The length of the CDR3 is 15 residues. Germline CDR1 is SGHTA and CDR2 is FQGNSA. The V call is TRBV7-2, the J call TRBJ1-1, with unresolved D. Sequences were obtained from memory CD4+ T cells from PBMCs. Regarding subset: CD45RA-negative fraction. The sequence derives from a man aged 18 to 29 in good health. Some clones in this sample may be carry-over from other donors' samples. CDR3 DNA: TGTGCCAGCAGCCCCCCGAGGAGACTGAACACTGAAGCCTTCTTT. Translation: CASSPPRRLNTEAFF.